The 29 T cell receptor beta chains given below trace back to one sample, sequenced in a study of cytomegalovirus exposure and HLA in healthy donors. It was with 60 Vbeta and 13 Jbeta primers that the PCR ran. Data came from immunoSEQ multiplex PCR; TCRdb stores just in-frame clones and leaves some out. This sample has approximately 140,000 clones, with 70% to 75% found just once. The sequencing input was PBMCs. These receptors all come from a human donor in good health.

This clone appeared many times. The rearrangement links TRBV6-6 to TRBJ2-5; tentative D call: TRBD1 (6 bases). V lost 8 bases and J lost 3, with 16 bases in between. The CDR3 has 14 residues. The germline V gene encodes CDR1 MNHNY and CDR2 SVGAGI (reference sequence). CDR3 sequence: CASLRTASKETQYF. In DNA form, the CDR3 reads TGTGCCAGCCTGCGGACAGCTAGTAAAGAGACCCAGTACTTC.

V is TRBV7-9 and J is TRBJ1-2; D not certain. This CDR3 is 13 amino acids long. The germline V and J ends were trimmed by 6 bases and 0 bases, with 8 bases remaining between them. The germline CDR1 and CDR2 sequences are SEHNR and FQNEAQ (reference sequence). CDR3 in amino acids: CASSIVANYGYTF. CDR3 nucleotides: TGTGCCAGCAGTATAGTAGCTAACTATGGCTACACCTTC.

The chain uses TRBV11-2 and TRBJ1-3; D ambiguous. The germline gives CDR1 SGHAT, CDR2 FQNNGV. Trimming took off 8 bases at V and 0 bases at J, with 8 bases between the two ends. The CDR3 has 13 amino acids. CDR3 loop: CASRSSSGNTIYF. The CDR3 DNA reads TGTGCCAGCCGAAGTAGCTCTGGAAACACCATATATTTT.

V gene TRBV14 combines with J gene TRBJ2-7, with 8 bases matching TRBD1. The germline V gene has CDR1 SGHDN and CDR2 FVKESK. With 1 base clipped from V and 3 bases from J, the junction kept 2 bases outside the gene matches. This CDR3 region has 14 residues. The CDR3 region has the DNA TGTGCCAGCAGCCAAGGCAGGGGGCACTACGAGCAGTACTTC. Protein product: CASSQGRGHYEQYF.

The table lists this clone with a count of one. The chain employs TRBV4-2 and TRBJ2-2, with a possible D match to TRBD1 (5 bases). Trimming took off 6 bases at V and 5 bases at J, with 7 bases between the two ends. This CDR3 contains 12 residues. Germline V gives CDR1 LGHNA, CDR2 YNFKEQ. CDR3 amino acids: CASRGATGELFF. In nucleotides, the CDR3 is TGTGCCAGCAGAGGGGCTACCGGGGAGCTGTTTTTT.

The chain employs TRBV19 and TRBJ2-7; TRBD1 is a possible D gene (5 bases). Trimming took 8 bases from V and 3 from J, leaving 8 bases between them. This CDR3 contains 11 residues. The germline gives CDR1 LNHDA, CDR2 SQIVND (reference sequence). CDR3: CASQGSYEQYF. As DNA, the CDR3 is TGTGCCAGTCAGGGTAGCTACGAGCAGTACTTC.

The J gene is TRBJ1-1, the V gene TRBV29-1; unclear D gene. V lost 7 bases and J lost 0, with 9 bases in between. The CDR3 length is 12 residues. Looked up from germline, CDR1 is SQVTM and CDR2 is ANQGSEA. CDR3 region: CSAIDMNTEAFF. CDR3 DNA sequence: TGCAGCGCAATTGACATGAACACTGAAGCTTTCTTT.

V and J are TRBV6-1 and TRBJ2-5, with 10 positions matching TRBD2. V shed 7 bases, J shed 4 bases, and the junction held 9 bases outside the gene matches. The CDR3 length is 15 residues. Per the germline V gene, CDR1 is MNHNS and CDR2 is SASEGT. The CDR3 sequence is CASTKLAGSAETQYF. The DNA of the CDR3 is TGTGCCAGCACCAAACTAGCGGGGAGCGCAGAGACCCAGTACTTC.

The CDR3 DNA follows: TGTGCCAGCAGCCGACTACTAGCGGGGAATGAGCAGTTCTTC. Amino acid sequence: CASSRLLAGNEQFF. This chain joins TRBV14 and TRBJ2-1, with 10 bases aligning to TRBD2. V lost 4 bases and J lost 7; bases outside the gene matches: 4. Germline V gene lookup returns CDR1 SGHDN and CDR2 FVKESK. The CDR3 is made up of 14 amino acids.

This clone has only a few counts. The V call is TRBV28, the J call TRBJ1-5; D is possibly TRBD1 (6 bases). CDR1 MDHEN and CDR2 SYDVKM come from the germline V gene. The CDR3 runs 17 residues. Trimming pared 6 bases from V and 3 bases from J, leaving 21 bases between. The CDR3 sequence is CASSRTGKVSANQPQHF. CDR3 in DNA: TGTGCCAGCAGCCGTACAGGGAAGGTATCGGCCAATCAGCCCCAGCATTTT.

This chain connects TRBV30 to TRBJ2-7, with 7 bases fitting TRBD2. The CDR3 has 13 residues. Germline V CDR1 and CDR2: GTSNPN, SVGIG (reference sequence). V was clipped by 4 bases and J by 2 bases; unmatched bases: 5. CDR3 protein: CAWTSGTTYEQYF. Written as DNA, the CDR3 is TGTGCCTGGACTTCCGGGACTACCTACGAGCAGTACTTC.

This clone was seen just once. This rearrangement joins TRBV27 to TRBJ2-5; D is possibly TRBD1 (6 bases). The CDR3 is 16 residues long. CDR1 is MNHEY and CDR2 is SMNVEV in the germline V gene (reference sequence). Trimming removed 5 bases at V and 2 bases at J, with 18 bases between. The CDR3: CASSALTGNSQETQYF. DNA for the CDR3: TGTGCCAGCAGTGCGCTAACAGGGAATTCACAAGAGACCCAGTACTTC.

This chain joins TRBV2 and TRBJ2-7; 8 bases are a match to TRBD1. The junction had 10 bases not matched to a gene; V was cut back by 4 bases and J by 5 bases. Looked up from germline, CDR1 is SNHLY and CDR2 is FYNNEI. The CDR3 runs 15 residues. CDR3 in amino acids: CASSVDVQGGNEQYF. Here the CDR3 DNA reads TGTGCCAGCAGTGTAGATGTACAGGGGGGCAACGAGCAGTACTTC.

The chain is built from TRBV5-6 and TRBJ1-1; 10 bases agree with TRBD1. The germline V gene has CDR1 SGHDT and CDR2 YYEEEE. The CDR3 has 15 amino acids. With V trimmed by 2 bases and J by 3 bases, 4 bases remained unmatched. The CDR3 reads CASSFRQGAHTEAFF. The DNA of the CDR3 is TGTGCCAGCAGCTTTCGACAGGGGGCTCACACTGAAGCTTTCTTT.

The CDR3 reads CASRSGTGGTDTQYF. Written as DNA, the CDR3 is TGTGCCAGCAGATCCGGGACAGGAGGGACAGATACGCAGTATTTT. The rearrangement joins TRBV27 to TRBJ2-3, with 8 nucleotides matching TRBD1. Losses at the gene ends were 6 bases for V and 3 bases for J; bases not matched to a gene: 8. The CDR3 loop spans 15 amino acids. Germline CDR1 and CDR2: MNHEY and SMNVEV (reference sequence).

The CDR3 spells CASSLAPGVVDTQYF. CDR3 in DNA: TGTGCCAGCAGCTTGGCCCCGGGGGTTGTAGATACGCAGTATTTT. The chain combines TRBV5-5 with TRBJ2-3, with TRBD2 as a possible D gene (6 bases). Trimming took off 0 bases at V and 5 bases at J, with 13 bases between the two ends. The CDR3 runs 15 residues. Germline-derived CDR1 and CDR2 are SGHKS and YYEKEE (reference sequence).

The rearrangement joins TRBV6-1 to TRBJ2-2, with 11 bases that match TRBD2. Germline CDR1 MNHNS, CDR2 SASEGT. J was trimmed by 1 base and V by 4 bases; bases with no gene match: 2. CDR3 length equals 16 residues. The CDR3 here is CASSATSGGNTGELFF. The CDR3 DNA reads as TGTGCCAGCAGTGCAACTAGCGGGGGGAACACCGGGGAGCTGTTTTTT.

The rearrangement joins TRBV5-4 to TRBJ2-3, with 9 nucleotides matching TRBD2. CDR1 is SGHNT, CDR2 YYREEE, per germline (reference sequence). The CDR3 spans 16 residues. The J segment lost 2 bases and the V segment lost 4 bases, leaving 8 bases of the junction unmatched. CDR3 coding DNA: TGTGCCAGCAGCCCGTTAGCGGGGGCGACCACAGATACGCAGTATTTT. Amino acids: CASSPLAGATTDTQYF.

The genes are TRBV5-6 and TRBJ2-1, with 7 positions matching TRBD1. The CDR3 sequence is 16 residues long. V shed 5 bases and J 0 bases; nucleotides not matched to a gene: 8. Germline CDR1 reads SGHDT; CDR2 reads YYEEEE. CDR3 sequence (DNA): TGTGCCAGCAGACGGGACAGACCATACTCCTACAATGAGCAGTTCTTC. This encodes CASRRDRPYSYNEQFF.

The V call is TRBV28, the J call TRBJ1-5; weak D call: TRBD1 (6 bases). The germline gives CDR1 MDHEN, CDR2 SYDVKM. The CDR3 has 14 amino acids. The V end was cut by 4 bases, the J end by 1 base, with 8 bases between. The CDR3 nucleotides read TGTGCCAGCAGTTACACAGGGAGCAATCAGCCCCAGCATTTT. It encodes CASSYTGSNQPQHF.

J is TRBJ1-1 and V is TRBV10-1; no firm D call. The ends were cut back, 4 bases at V and 3 bases at J, with 12 bases in the middle. The CDR3 runs to 14 residues. Germline CDR1 WNHNN, CDR2 SYGVQD (reference sequence). The CDR3 loop is CASSASGLYTEAFF. Written as DNA, the CDR3 is TGCGCCAGCAGTGCGTCAGGACTCTACACTGAAGCTTTCTTT.

The V gene is TRBV7-9, the J gene TRBJ2-2; 9 positions agree with TRBD1. J lost 5 bases, V lost 5 bases, and 9 bases had no gene match. The CDR3 contains 16 residues. From germline, CDR1 is SEHNR and CDR2 FQNEAQ (reference sequence). CDR3 in DNA: TGTGCCAGCAGCCCCGGGTCGGACAGGGGTACCGGGGAGCTGTTTTTT. This sequence encodes CASSPGSDRGTGELFF.

The chain carries TRBV28 and TRBJ2-3; D remains unclear. The germline CDR1 and CDR2 sequences are MDHEN and SYDVKM. Trimming took off 7 bases at V and 2 bases at J, with 22 bases between the two ends. The CDR3 runs 17 residues. The CDR3 DNA follows: TGTGCCAGCAAATCACCCCTGCTTGGGCAAACCACAGATACGCAGTATTTT. Translation gives CASKSPLLGQTTDTQYF.

The chain uses TRBV19 and TRBJ2-2; possible D gene TRBD1, 5 bases. The V end was cut by 7 bases, the J end by 5 bases, with 23 bases between. From germline, CDR1 is LNHDA and CDR2 SQIVND (reference sequence). The CDR3 contains 17 residues. This CDR3 reads CASTAGFSLLWTGELFF. The CDR3 nucleotides read TGTGCCAGTACCGCAGGGTTTTCCCTCCTTTGGACCGGGGAGCTGTTTTTT.

V and J are TRBV5-1 and TRBJ1-3, with D uncertain. Germline loops: CDR1 SGHRS, CDR2 YFSETQ. V was clipped by 1 base and J by 2 bases, with 10 bases between them. The CDR3 loop spans 15 amino acids. The DNA of the CDR3 is TGCGCCAGCAGCTTGCGAGTCGGGGCTGGAAACACCATATATTTT. Translated: CASSLRVGAGNTIYF.

V is TRBV19 and J is TRBJ2-5; 12 bases align to TRBD2. CDR3 size: 15 residues. Germline V gives CDR1 LNHDA, CDR2 SQIVND (reference sequence). V gave up 3 bases and J gave up 5 bases; unmatched junction bases: 4. CDR3 region: CASSIMTSGSETQYF. The CDR3 region has the DNA TGTGCCAGTAGTATCATGACTAGCGGGAGTGAGACCCAGTACTTC.

The V call is TRBV10-2, the J call TRBJ1-3, with D unresolved. The CDR3 extends over 14 amino acids. Germline V CDR1 and CDR2: WSHSY, SAAADI. With 3 bases removed from V and 0 bases from J, the gap between germline ends came to 6 bases. The DNA for the CDR3 is TGCGCCAGCAGTGAACGGAGCTCTGGAAACACCATATATTTT. Amino acid sequence: CASSERSSGNTIYF.

The count of this clone is one. The rearrangement links TRBV4-1 to TRBJ2-7; 9 bases fit TRBD2. Germline assignment: CDR1 MGHRA and CDR2 YSYEKL. V was pared by 3 bases and J by 2 bases, with 5 bases of the junction left unmatched. The CDR3 totals 15 residues. DNA of the CDR3: TGCGCCAGCAGCCATGGACTAGCGCCAACCTACGAGCAGTACTTC. Amino acid sequence: CASSHGLAPTYEQYF.

This clone occurred a few times. The chain carries TRBV6-5 and TRBJ2-3; 7 positions agree with TRBD1. CDR3 length: 15 residues. Germline V lookup: CDR1 MNHEY, CDR2 SVGAGI. With V trimmed by 0 bases and J by 3 bases, 3 bases remained unmatched. The CDR3 DNA follows: TGTGCCAGCAGTTACTCGGGCAGGGGGACAGATACGCAGTATTTT. Amino acids: CASSYSGRGTDTQYF.